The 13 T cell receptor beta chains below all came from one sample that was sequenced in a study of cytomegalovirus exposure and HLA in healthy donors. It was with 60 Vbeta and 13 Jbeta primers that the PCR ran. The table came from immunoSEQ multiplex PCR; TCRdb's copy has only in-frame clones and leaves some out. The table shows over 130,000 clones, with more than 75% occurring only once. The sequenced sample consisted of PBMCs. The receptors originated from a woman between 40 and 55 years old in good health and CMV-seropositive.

CDR3 protein: CASSNLKHEQFF. CDR3 DNA: TGCGCCAGCAGCAATCTAAAACATGAGCAGTTCTTC. This sequence joins TRBV5-1 and TRBJ2-1; D remains unclear. The CDR3 is 12 residues long. V lost 4 bases and J lost 8, with 10 bases in between. CDR1 SGHRS and CDR2 YFSETQ come from the germline V gene.

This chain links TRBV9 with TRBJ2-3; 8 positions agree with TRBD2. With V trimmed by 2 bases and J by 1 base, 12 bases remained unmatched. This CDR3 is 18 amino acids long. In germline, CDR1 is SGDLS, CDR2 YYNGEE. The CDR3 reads CASSVQDGRAFGTDTQYF. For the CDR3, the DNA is TGTGCCAGCAGCGTTCAGGACGGGAGGGCCTTTGGCACAGATACGCAGTATTTT.

The CDR3, as DNA: TGTGCCAGCAGTCGAGTCGGCGGGCCCCCGGCTGAAAAACTGTTTTTT. It is translated as CASSRVGGPPAEKLFF. J is TRBJ1-4 and V is TRBV27; no definite D call. The ends were cut back, 5 bases at V and 7 bases at J, with 20 bases in the middle. This CDR3 spans 16 amino acids. CDR1 and CDR2 (germline): MNHEY, SMNVEV (reference sequence). The complete variable domain, with remaining parts taken from reference TRBV27 and TRBJ1-4, reads EAQVTQNPRYLITVTGKKLTVTCSQNMNHEYMSWYRQDPGLGLRQIYYSMNVEVTDKGDVPEGYKVSRKEKRNFPLILESPSPNQTSLYFCASSRVGGPPAEKLFFGSGTQLSVL.

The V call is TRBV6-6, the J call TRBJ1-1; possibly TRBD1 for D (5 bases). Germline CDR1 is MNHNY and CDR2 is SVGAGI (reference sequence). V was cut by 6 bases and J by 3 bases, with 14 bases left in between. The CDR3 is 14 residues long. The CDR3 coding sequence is TGTGCCAGCAGCCCGAGAGAAGGGGACACTGAAGCTTTCTTT. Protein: CASSPREGDTEAFF.

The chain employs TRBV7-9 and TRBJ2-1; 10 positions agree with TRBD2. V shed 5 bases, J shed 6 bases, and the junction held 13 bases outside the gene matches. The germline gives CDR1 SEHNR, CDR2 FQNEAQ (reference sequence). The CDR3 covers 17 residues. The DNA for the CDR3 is TGTGCCAGCAGCCCCGGGGGCGAGGGACTAGCGACCAATGAGCAGTTCTTC. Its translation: CASSPGGEGLATNEQFF.

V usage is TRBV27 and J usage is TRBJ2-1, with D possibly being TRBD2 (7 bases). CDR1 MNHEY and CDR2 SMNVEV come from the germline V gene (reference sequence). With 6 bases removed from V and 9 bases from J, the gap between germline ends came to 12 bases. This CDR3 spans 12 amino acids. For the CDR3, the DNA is TGTGCCAGCAGATACAGGGAGGGTGAGCAGTTCTTC. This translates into CASRYREGEQFF.

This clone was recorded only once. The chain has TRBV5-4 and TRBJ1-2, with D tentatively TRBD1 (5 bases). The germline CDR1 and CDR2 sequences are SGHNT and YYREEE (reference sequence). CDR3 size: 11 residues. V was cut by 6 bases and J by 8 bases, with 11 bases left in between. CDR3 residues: CASNWGGGYTF. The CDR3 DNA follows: TGTGCCAGCAACTGGGGGGGAGGCTACACCTTC.

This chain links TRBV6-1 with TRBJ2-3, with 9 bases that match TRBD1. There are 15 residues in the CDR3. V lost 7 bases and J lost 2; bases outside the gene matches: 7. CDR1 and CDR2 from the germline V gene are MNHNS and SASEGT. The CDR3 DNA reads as TGTGCCAGCACCTTGGGGACAGGGTACACAGATACGCAGTATTTT. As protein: CASTLGTGYTDTQYF.

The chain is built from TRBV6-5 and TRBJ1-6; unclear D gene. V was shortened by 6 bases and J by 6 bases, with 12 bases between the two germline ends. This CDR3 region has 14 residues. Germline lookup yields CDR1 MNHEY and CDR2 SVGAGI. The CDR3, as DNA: TGTGCCAGCAGACCCGACGGAGCTAATTCACCCCTCCACTTT. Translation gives CASRPDGANSPLHF.

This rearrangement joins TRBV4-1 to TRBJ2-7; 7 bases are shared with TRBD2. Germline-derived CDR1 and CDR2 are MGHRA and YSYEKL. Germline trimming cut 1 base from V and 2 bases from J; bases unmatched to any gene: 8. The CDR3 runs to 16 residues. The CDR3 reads CASSQASVGGPYEQYF. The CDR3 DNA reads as TGCGCCAGCAGCCAAGCATCGGTGGGAGGGCCCTACGAGCAGTACTTC.

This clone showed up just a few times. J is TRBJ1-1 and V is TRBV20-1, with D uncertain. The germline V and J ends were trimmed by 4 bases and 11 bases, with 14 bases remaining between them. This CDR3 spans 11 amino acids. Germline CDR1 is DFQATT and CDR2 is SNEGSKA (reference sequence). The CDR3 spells CSATKPSRAFF. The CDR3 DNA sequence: TGCAGTGCTACAAAACCCTCTCGGGCTTTCTTT.

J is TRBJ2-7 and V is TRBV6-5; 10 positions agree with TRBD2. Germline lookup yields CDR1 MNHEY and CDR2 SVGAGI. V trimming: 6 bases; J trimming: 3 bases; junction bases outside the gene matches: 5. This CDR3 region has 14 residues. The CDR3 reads CASRGLAQNYEQYF. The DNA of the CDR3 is TGTGCCAGCAGGGGACTAGCGCAAAACTACGAGCAGTACTTC.

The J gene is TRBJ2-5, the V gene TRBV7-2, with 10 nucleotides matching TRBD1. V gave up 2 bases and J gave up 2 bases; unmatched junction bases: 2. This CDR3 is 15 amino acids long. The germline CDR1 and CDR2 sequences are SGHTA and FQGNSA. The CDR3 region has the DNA TGTGCCAGCAGCTTAATGGACAGGGGGCAAGAGACCCAGTACTTC. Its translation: CASSLMDRGQETQYF.